The next 10 T cell receptor beta chains were all read from a single sample in a study of T-cell reconstitution after alpha-beta-depleted transplantation in children. During its preparation, the TCRbeta library received unique molecular identifiers. TCRdb reprocessed the PCR reads with MiXCR, giving one entry per CDR3 protein. Of nearly 550,000 distinct CDR3 sequences detected, roughly 18% appear once; the ten largest clones hold around 3.3%. The starting material was PBMCs from the stem cell graft donor, obtained from the stem cell graft. The receptors were sampled from a human donor who donated a stem cell graft to a child with acute lymphoblastic leukemia.

This clonotype was counted a few times. The chain links TRBV7-9 to TRBJ2-3; either TRBD1 or TRBD2 may supply D (5 bases each). The germline gives CDR1 SEHNR, CDR2 FQNEAQ (reference sequence). V dropped 8 bases and J dropped 2 bases, with 11 bases sitting between them. The CDR3 is made up of 13 amino acids. The CDR3: CASPGQYTDTQYF. As DNA, the CDR3 is TGTGCCAGCCCGGGGCAGTACACAGATACGCAGTATTTT.

The CDR3 bases are TGTGCCAGCAGTTTCATGGACAGGGGAAAATCACCCCTCCACTTT. It yields the protein CASSFMDRGKSPLHF. The V call is TRBV28, the J call TRBJ1-6, with 9 bases lining up with TRBD1. J gave up 10 bases and V 3 bases, and 7 bases lay outside the gene matches. CDR3 length: 15 amino acids. Looked up from germline, CDR1 is MDHEN and CDR2 is SYDVKM.

This clonotype was seen a handful of times. The chain couples TRBV10-3 to TRBJ2-5; 9 nucleotides agree with TRBD2. Germline CDR1 ENHRY, CDR2 SYGVKD. This CDR3 spans 15 amino acids. V shed 6 bases, J shed 4 bases, and the junction held 9 bases outside the gene matches. CDR3 sequence: CAIRAGTSTRETQYF. CDR3 nucleotides: TGTGCCATCAGAGCAGGGACTAGCACTCGAGAGACCCAGTACTTC.

This clonotype was observed a few times. This sequence joins TRBV15 and TRBJ1-2; no clear D gene. The V end lost 9 bases, the J end lost 1 base, and 15 bases lay between the germline ends. This CDR3 comprises 14 residues. From germline, CDR1 is LNHNV and CDR2 YYDKDF (reference sequence). The CDR3 is CATAVSGNNYGYTF. The CDR3 coding sequence is TGTGCCACGGCGGTATCGGGGAATAACTATGGCTACACCTTC.

The J gene is TRBJ1-2, the V gene TRBV20-1; 7 bases match TRBD1. This CDR3 is 13 amino acids long. Losses at the gene ends were 4 bases for V and 6 bases for J; bases not matched to a gene: 8. Germline CDR1 reads DFQATT; CDR2 reads SNEGSKA (reference sequence). CDR3 DNA: TGCAGTGCTAACAGGGGAGTCGTAAATGGCTACACCTTC. Its translation: CSANRGVVNGYTF.

Only a few counts were recorded for this clonotype. The chain combines TRBV5-1 with TRBJ1-1; D uncertain. Deletions cut 2 bases from V and 1 base from J, with 9 bases between. Germline V lookup: CDR1 SGHRS, CDR2 YFSETQ. The CDR3 is 14 residues long. This CDR3 is CASSFSSGNTEAFF. CDR3 in DNA: TGCGCCAGCAGCTTTTCTTCGGGGAACACTGAAGCTTTCTTT.

V and J are TRBV2 and TRBJ2-1; 8 nucleotides align to TRBD2. Germline loops: CDR1 SNHLY, CDR2 FYNNEI. This CDR3 has 14 amino acids. The ends lost 8 bases at V and 3 bases at J; junction bases unmatched: 6. This CDR3 is CASDGRAHYNEQFF. CDR3 DNA sequence: TGTGCCAGCGACGGGAGGGCCCACTACAATGAGCAGTTCTTC.

This chain links TRBV15 with TRBJ2-6, with D maybe TRBD1 (5 bases). The germline CDR1 and CDR2 sequences are LNHNV and YYDKDF (reference sequence). The CDR3 length is 16 residues. Deletions cut 1 base from V and 0 bases from J, with 7 bases between. The CDR3 DNA is TGTGCCACCAGCAGAGGGGGCAACTCTGGGGCCAACGTCCTGACTTTC. The encoded protein is CATSRGGNSGANVLTF.

The chain joins TRBV4-1 to TRBJ2-7; 7 nucleotides line up with TRBD2. Germline V CDR1 and CDR2: MGHRA, YSYEKL. The trim removed 0 bases at V and 0 bases at J, leaving 8 bases unmatched. The CDR3 length is 17 residues. This CDR3 reads CASSQDGGGVSSYEQYF. DNA of the CDR3: TGCGCCAGCAGCCAAGATGGGGGGGGGGTCAGCTCCTACGAGCAGTACTTC.

The rearrangement uses TRBV4-1 and TRBJ2-7; TRBD2 matches 10 bases. The CDR3 is made up of 19 amino acids. Germline lookup yields CDR1 MGHRA and CDR2 YSYEKL. J lost 2 bases, V lost 0 bases, and 13 bases had no gene match. The CDR3 DNA is TGCGCCAGCAGCCAAGATCTTCCCGAGGGGCTAGCGGGAGCCTACGAGCAGTACTTC. Its protein product is CASSQDLPEGLAGAYEQYF.